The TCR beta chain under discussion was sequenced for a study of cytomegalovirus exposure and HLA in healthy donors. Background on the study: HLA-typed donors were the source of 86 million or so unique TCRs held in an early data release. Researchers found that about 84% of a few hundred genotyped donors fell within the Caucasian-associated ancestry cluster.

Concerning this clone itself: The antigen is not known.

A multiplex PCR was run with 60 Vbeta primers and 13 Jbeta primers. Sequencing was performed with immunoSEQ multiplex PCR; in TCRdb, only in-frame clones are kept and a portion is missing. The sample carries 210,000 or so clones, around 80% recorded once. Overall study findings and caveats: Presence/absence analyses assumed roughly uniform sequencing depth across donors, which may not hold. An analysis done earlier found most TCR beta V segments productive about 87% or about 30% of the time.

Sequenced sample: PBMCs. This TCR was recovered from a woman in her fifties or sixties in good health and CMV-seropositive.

The CDR3: CASSSGRERLEKLFF. CDR3 in DNA: TGTGCCAGCAGCTCAGGCCGGGAGCGGCTTGAAAAACTGTTTTTT. The rearrangement uses TRBV7-8 and TRBJ1-4, with D unresolved. The germline V and J ends were trimmed by 4 bases and 7 bases, with 16 bases remaining between them. Germline lookup yields CDR1 SGHVS and CDR2 FQNEAQ. The CDR3 consists of 15 residues.